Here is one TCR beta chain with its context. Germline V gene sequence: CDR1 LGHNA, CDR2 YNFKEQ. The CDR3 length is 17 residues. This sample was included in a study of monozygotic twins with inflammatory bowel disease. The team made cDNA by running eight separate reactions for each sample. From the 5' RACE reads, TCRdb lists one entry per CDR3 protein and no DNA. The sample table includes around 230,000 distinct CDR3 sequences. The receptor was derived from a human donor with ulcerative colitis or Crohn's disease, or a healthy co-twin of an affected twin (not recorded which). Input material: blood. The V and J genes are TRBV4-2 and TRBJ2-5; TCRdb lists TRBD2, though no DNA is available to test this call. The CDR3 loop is CASSQDSGSGGPETQYF.